The 32 T cell receptor beta chains presented below share a single source sample, sequenced in a study of early T cells in non-severe SARS-CoV-2 infection. TCRdb re-analysed the 5' RACE reads in MiXCR, keeping a single row per CDR3 protein. The sample lists roughly 100,000 distinct CDR3 sequences, about 12% occurring once. Sequences were obtained from whole blood. The receptors were gathered from an adult who was a healthcare worker with PCR-confirmed SARS-CoV-2 infection or an uninfected control (not recorded which).

This CDR3 reads CASSPPALAGADTQYF. CDR3 bases: TGTGCCAGCTCACCACCGGCGTTAGCGGGAGCAGATACGCAGTATTTT. The chain employs TRBV18 and TRBJ2-3; 9 nucleotides line up with TRBD2. V gave up 0 bases and J gave up 4 bases; unmatched junction bases: 5. The length of the CDR3 is 16 residues. In germline, CDR1 is KGHSH, CDR2 LQKENI.

This chain links TRBV12-3 or TRBV12-4 with TRBJ2-1; 10 bases align to TRBD1. The CDR3 has 17 residues. The V segment lost 5 bases and the J segment 11 bases; nucleotides outside the gene matches: 18. DNA for the CDR3: TGTGCCAGCAGTGGGGGACCGGGACAGGGGTTAGAAGTCAAGCAGTTCTTC. Translating gives CASSGGPGQGLEVKQFF.

This clonotype has only a few counts. The V call is TRBV28, the J call TRBJ1-1; D uncertain. The CDR3 has 12 amino acids. From germline, CDR1 is MDHEN and CDR2 SYDVKM. V lost 6 bases to trimming and J lost 1 base, with 6 bases between them. CDR3 amino acids: CASREANTEAFF. For the CDR3, the DNA is TGTGCCAGCAGAGAGGCGAACACTGAAGCTTTCTTT.

The sample holds many counts of this clonotype. The genes are TRBV11-2 and TRBJ1-3, with TRBD1 matching 8 bases. J lost 2 bases, V lost 1 base, and 4 bases had no gene match. The CDR3 length is 16 residues. Germline values: CDR1 SGHAT, CDR2 FQNNGV. The CDR3 region is CASSLALQGAGNTIYF. Here the CDR3 DNA reads TGTGCCAGCAGCTTAGCCCTACAGGGGGCTGGAAACACCATATATTTT.

This clonotype was recorded a few times. The chain has TRBV5-1 and TRBJ1-3; D remains unclear. Germline loops: CDR1 SGHRS, CDR2 YFSETQ. The V and J ends lost 0 bases and 0 bases respectively, with 7 bases between them. CDR3 length: 15 residues. CDR3 sequence reads: CASSLGALSGNTIYF. In DNA form, the CDR3 reads TGCGCCAGCAGCTTGGGAGCCCTCTCTGGAAACACCATATATTTT.

This clonotype has at least ten counts. This sequence joins TRBV7-9 and TRBJ1-1; the match to TRBD1 covers 11 bases. Germline lookup yields CDR1 SEHNR and CDR2 FQNEAQ (reference sequence). CDR3 size: 14 residues. V dropped 6 bases and J dropped 3; count of bases not matched to a gene: 3. The CDR3 DNA reads as TGTGCCAGCAGTGTGGGACAGGGGGACACTGAAGCTTTCTTT. Amino acid sequence: CASSVGQGDTEAFF.

This clonotype was seen at least ten times. The V gene is TRBV28, the J gene TRBJ2-7; TRBD1 matches at 7 bases. Germline CDR1 reads MDHEN; CDR2 reads SYDVKM. Unmatched junction bases numbered 9, after V lost 5 bases and J lost 5 bases. The CDR3 spans 14 residues. The CDR3 is CASSEDRDQDEQYF. DNA for the CDR3: TGTGCCAGCAGTGAAGACAGGGATCAGGACGAGCAGTACTTC. Based on the CDR3 plus reference TRBV28 and TRBJ2-7, the full variable domain is DVKVTQSSRYLVKRTGEKVFLECVQDMDHENMFWYRQDPGLGLRLIYFSYDVKMKEKGDIPEGYSVSREKKERFSLILESASTNQTSMYLCASSEDRDQDEQYFGPGTRLTVT.

This clonotype was recorded many times. V usage is TRBV20-1 and J usage is TRBJ2-1, with 10 bases matching TRBD2. V was pared by 7 bases and J by 6 bases, with 12 bases of the junction left unmatched. The CDR3 extends over 15 amino acids. Germline V gene lookup returns CDR1 DFQATT and CDR2 SNEGSKA (reference sequence). The chain's CDR3 is CSETAGGPEGNEQFF. In DNA form, the CDR3 reads TGCAGTGAAACAGCGGGAGGGCCAGAGGGCAATGAGCAGTTCTTC.

A few counts support this clonotype. This chain links TRBV28 with TRBJ1-2; TRBD1 matches 7 bases. The V and J ends lost 6 bases and 5 bases, in that order; junction bases with no gene match: 12. There are 15 residues in the CDR3. Germline CDR1 MDHEN, CDR2 SYDVKM. As DNA, the CDR3 is TGTGCCAGCAGCACGAGGGCAGGGGGGAATTATGGCTACACCTTC. Translated, it gives CASSTRAGGNYGYTF.

This clonotype was counted ten times or more. The chain uses TRBV6-6 and TRBJ2-5; D may be TRBD1 (6 bases). V was cut by 5 bases and J by 4 bases, with 11 bases left in between. The CDR3 consists of 13 residues. Germline V gene sequence: CDR1 MNHNY, CDR2 SVGAGI (reference sequence). CDR3 loop: CASSQDRSETQYF. The CDR3 DNA reads TGTGCCAGCAGTCAAGACAGGTCAGAGACCCAGTACTTC.

This clonotype was picked up a small number of times. The V gene is TRBV2, the J gene TRBJ1-1, with D uncertain. The CDR3 sequence is 11 residues long. Germline CDR1 and CDR2: SNHLY and FYNNEI. V was clipped by 3 bases and J by 14 bases, with 13 bases between them. The CDR3 region is CASSEPSRLFF. Written as DNA, the CDR3 is TGTGCCAGCAGTGAGCCGTCCAGGTTATTCTTT. The full variable domain, rest sourced from reference TRBV2 and TRBJ1-1, is EPEVTQTPSHQVTQMGQEVILRCVPISNHLYFYWYRQILGQKVEFLVSFYNNEISEKSEIFDDQFSVERPDGSNFTLKIRSTKLEDSAMYFCASSEPSRLFFGQGTRLTVV.

This clonotype was observed many times. V usage is TRBV28 and J usage is TRBJ1-1, with D perhaps matching TRBD1 (5 bases). V was pared by 2 bases and J by 0 bases, with 10 bases between. From germline, CDR1 is MDHEN and CDR2 SYDVKM. The CDR3 has 15 residues. CDR3: CASSLRGAMNTEAFF. As DNA, the CDR3 is TGTGCCAGCAGTTTAAGAGGGGCTATGAACACTGAAGCTTTCTTT.

The V and J genes are TRBV20-1 and TRBJ2-1; TRBD1 or TRBD2 may be the D gene (5 bases each). Germline-derived CDR1 and CDR2 are DFQATT and SNEGSKA (reference sequence). The length of the CDR3 is 14 residues. V lost 4 bases and J 5 bases, leaving 15 bases between the germline ends. The CDR3 DNA is TGCAGTGCTAACCGGGACCGAAGGGACAATGAGCAGTTCTTC. Its protein is CSANRDRRDNEQFF.

The table lists this clonotype with a few counts. This chain joins TRBV20-1 and TRBJ2-1; the D is unclear. V lost 0 bases and J lost 9, with 9 bases in between. CDR1 is DFQATT, CDR2 SNEGSKA, per germline (reference sequence). This CDR3 is 12 amino acids long. DNA of the CDR3: TGCAGTGCTAGAGAGCGCGCGCTTGAGCAGTTCTTC. Its protein is CSARERALEQFF.

CDR3 sequence reads: CASSARAAAPYEQYF. CDR3 sequence (DNA): TGTGCCAGCAGCGCCCGGGCGGCAGCTCCCTACGAGCAGTACTTC. The rearrangement links TRBV7-9 to TRBJ2-7; D gene uncertain. This CDR3 comprises 15 residues. Trimming took off 5 bases at V and 2 bases at J, with 16 bases between the two ends. Germline CDR1 reads SEHNR; CDR2 reads FQNEAQ (reference sequence).

The chain has TRBV7-9 and TRBJ1-2, with D possibly matching TRBD1 (5 bases). Germline CDR1 and CDR2: SEHNR and FQNEAQ (reference sequence). V lost 3 bases and J lost 6, with 14 bases in between. The CDR3 consists of 14 residues. CDR3 DNA: TGTGCCAGCAGCTTGACCGGGACCCCCCATGGCTACACCTTC. It specifies CASSLTGTPHGYTF. Complete variable domain (other parts from reference TRBV7-9 and TRBJ1-2): DTGVSQNPRHKITKRGQNVTFRCDPISEHNRLYWYRQTLGQGPEFLTYFQNEAQLEKSRLLSDRFSAERPKGSFSTLEIQRTEQGDSAMYLCASSLTGTPHGYTFGSGTRLTVV.

The sample holds many counts of this clonotype. The chain employs TRBV30 and TRBJ2-1, with D possibly being TRBD1 (6 bases). Trimming shortened V by 2 bases and J by 7 bases, and 15 bases separated the two germline ends. Germline CDR1 GTSNPN, CDR2 SVGIG (reference sequence). This CDR3 is built from 14 residues. This CDR3 is CAWSKGVLRNEQFF. As DNA, the CDR3 is TGTGCCTGGAGTAAGGGGGTGTTGAGAAATGAGCAGTTCTTC.

This clonotype was found a few times. The chain carries TRBV15 and TRBJ1-2, with D possibly matching TRBD1 (6 bases). The CDR3 runs to 12 residues. CDR1 is LNHNV and CDR2 is YYDKDF in the germline V gene (reference sequence). The germline V and J ends were trimmed by 1 base and 10 bases, with 10 bases remaining between them. Here the CDR3 reads CATSRAPGDYTF. In nucleotides, the CDR3 is TGTGCCACCAGCAGAGCGCCAGGGGACTACACCTTC.

The rearrangement links TRBV12-3 or TRBV12-4 to TRBJ2-3; D call uncertain. V lost 8 bases and J lost 3, with 12 bases in between. This CDR3 comprises 13 residues. The CDR3 reads CASYLRTTDTQYF. The DNA for the CDR3 is TGTGCCAGCTATTTAAGGACGACAGATACGCAGTATTTT.

The chain joins TRBV12-3 or TRBV12-4 to TRBJ2-1; 9 nucleotides line up with TRBD2. The trim removed 5 bases at V and 0 bases at J, leaving 11 bases unmatched. This CDR3 contains 18 residues. The DNA of the CDR3 is TGTGCCAGCAGTCCCCTACGTCTAGCGGGGATCTCCTACAATGAGCAGTTCTTC. This sequence encodes CASSPLRLAGISYNEQFF.

The rearrangement joins TRBV4-1 to TRBJ2-6; D call uncertain. V was clipped by 1 base and J by 4 bases, with 5 bases between them. Germline assignment: CDR1 MGHRA and CDR2 YSYEKL. This CDR3 has 14 amino acids. CDR3 amino acids: CASSQATGANVLTF. As DNA, the CDR3 is TGCGCCAGCAGCCAAGCCACAGGGGCCAACGTCCTGACTTTC.

The chain carries TRBV6-2 or TRBV6-3 and TRBJ2-7, with D unclear. From germline, CDR1 is MNHEY and CDR2 SVGEGT. V lost 8 bases, J lost 5 bases, and 16 bases lay in between. The CDR3 extends over 13 amino acids. The CDR3 nucleotides read TGTGCCAGCGTTCTTGCTTCATGGCACGAGCAGTACTTC. This sequence encodes CASVLASWHEQYF.

This clonotype was counted between two and nine times. The chain is built from TRBV29-1 and TRBJ1-1; D not certain. V was trimmed by 6 bases and J by 2 bases, leaving 7 bases between them. Per germline, CDR1 SQVTM and CDR2 ANQGSEA. The CDR3 sequence is 11 residues long. CDR3 loop: CSVSGNTEAFF. DNA of the CDR3: TGCAGCGTCAGTGGAAACACTGAAGCTTTCTTT. The variable domain in full, completed from reference TRBV29-1 and TRBJ1-1, reads SAVISQKPSRDICQRGTSLTIQCQVDSQVTMMFWYRQQPGQSLTLIATANQGSEATYESGFVIDKFPISRPNLTFSTLTVSNMSPEDSSIYLCSVSGNTEAFFGQGTRLTVV.

The table lists this clonotype with many counts. The chain uses TRBV7-3 and TRBJ2-7; 9 nucleotides align to TRBD2. The germline V gene has CDR1 SGHTA and CDR2 FQGTGA. CDR3 length: 17 residues. Trimming cost V 6 bases and J 2 bases; bases outside gene matches: 14. The CDR3 reads CASSWVSGTSRAYEQYF. For the CDR3, the DNA is TGTGCCAGCAGTTGGGTTTCCGGGACTAGCAGGGCCTACGAGCAGTACTTC.

This clonotype has a handful of counts. This chain connects TRBV12-3 or TRBV12-4 to TRBJ2-5, with D possibly being TRBD2 (5 bases). The CDR3 is 14 amino acids. V was clipped by 1 base and J by 2 bases, with 8 bases between them. CDR3 DNA sequence: TGTGCCAGCAGTTTAGGCAGCGGACAAGAGACCCAGTACTTC. It codes for CASSLGSGQETQYF.

This clonotype was picked up a small number of times. The V gene is TRBV5-5, the J gene TRBJ2-7; a possible D gene is TRBD2 (5 bases). Trimming pared 0 bases from V and 2 bases from J, leaving 9 bases between. From germline, CDR1 is SGHKS and CDR2 YYEKEE (reference sequence). The length of the CDR3 is 14 residues. The CDR3 spells CASSLVPGTYEQYF. The DNA of the CDR3 is TGTGCCAGCAGCTTGGTTCCGGGAACCTACGAGCAGTACTTC.

The sample holds many counts of this clonotype. The chain combines TRBV4-1 with TRBJ1-3; D perhaps matches TRBD1 (5 bases). From germline, CDR1 is MGHRA and CDR2 YSYEKL. This CDR3 spans 17 amino acids. V was shortened by 1 base and J by 0 bases, with 13 bases between the two germline ends. CDR3 amino acids: CASSQAQGFGSGNTIYF. CDR3 DNA: TGCGCCAGCAGCCAAGCCCAGGGTTTCGGCTCTGGAAACACCATATATTTT.

The genes are TRBV9 and TRBJ1-1, with 7 positions matching TRBD1. The CDR3 loop spans 16 amino acids. V was clipped by 0 bases and J by 0 bases; unmatched bases: 5. Per germline, CDR1 SGDLS and CDR2 YYNGEE. In nucleotides, the CDR3 is TGTGCCAGCAGCGTAGGAGACAGGGTGATGAACACTGAAGCTTTCTTT. As protein: CASSVGDRVMNTEAFF.

The rearrangement links TRBV4-1 to TRBJ2-7; D perhaps matches TRBD1 (5 bases). The CDR3 has 14 amino acids. Germline CDR1 MGHRA, CDR2 YSYEKL. Trimming removed 3 bases from V and 6 bases from J, with 15 bases in between. The CDR3: CASSQTDDRREQYF. The CDR3, as DNA: TGCGCCAGCAGCCAGACGGACGACAGACGCGAGCAGTACTTC.

Only a few counts were recorded for this clonotype. The chain recombines TRBV28 with TRBJ2-7, with 7 bases fitting TRBD1. The CDR3 is made up of 12 amino acids. V lost 8 bases and J lost 5; bases outside the gene matches: 6. Germline CDR1 and CDR2: MDHEN and SYDVKM. CDR3 residues: CASGLTGNEQYF. Written as DNA, the CDR3 is TGTGCCAGCGGCTTGACAGGGAACGAGCAGTACTTC.

The rearrangement links TRBV3-1 to TRBJ1-5; maybe TRBD1 (6 bases). With 4 bases removed from V and 5 bases from J, the gap between germline ends came to 9 bases. This CDR3 is built from 13 residues. Germline V gene lookup returns CDR1 LGHDT and CDR2 YNNKEL (reference sequence). CDR3 bases: TGTGCCAGCAGCCCCTGGACAGATCAGCCCCAGCATTTT. Translation gives CASSPWTDQPQHF.

This clonotype has a handful of counts. The V gene is TRBV7-9, the J gene TRBJ1-2; D is perhaps TRBD1 (6 bases). Germline loops: CDR1 SEHNR, CDR2 FQNEAQ (reference sequence). The CDR3 is 13 residues long. Trimming shortened V by 1 base and J by 14 bases, and 17 bases separated the two germline ends. The CDR3 nucleotides are TGTGCCAGCAGCTTAGGACAGGTTGAAAGTTTTACCTTC. Its translation: CASSLGQVESFTF.